There are a few counts of the clone carrying this T cell receptor beta chain. One entry per CDR3 protein results from TCRdb running MiXCR on the RT-PCR reads. The table shows some 570,000 distinct CDR3 sequences, with about 11% occurring only once. Trimming left V 0 bases short and J 5 bases short, with 16 bases between. CDR1 is MNHEY, CDR2 SVGAGI, per germline. The CDR3 covers 16 residues. The data originate from a study of response to subunit inactivated influenza vaccine. This sample also belongs to another study, concerning T cells expressing NK-cell markers. Per that paper: TCR beta libraries carry UMIs added by 5'RACE template switching. There were several donors in whom these clonotypes also led the CD3+CD56-NKG2C+ fraction.

This sample comprised PBMCs from blood, obtained on the day of vaccination. The sequence derives from a man between 50 and 59 years old who received an inactivated influenza vaccine. The chain combines TRBV6-5 with TRBJ2-5; weak D call: TRBD2 (7 bases). The CDR3 region is CASSYSGGASGETQYF. The CDR3 nucleotides are TGTGCCAGCAGTTACTCGGGGGGGGCTTCAGGGGAGACCCAGTACTTC.